This TCR beta chain was recovered during a study of blood T cell repertoires in COVID-19 (dated by TCRdb to 2020 to 2021). About the investigation overall: Collaborator samples came from the United States, Italy and Spain and covered acute and convalescent phases of COVID-19. A freely available public database, intended as a resource for researchers studying the immune response to SARS-CoV-2, is where the repertoires were released. Where available, HLA class I and class II types were taken from metadata supplied by the sample provider and were not determined by assay-based typing. A de-identified subject ID, COVID-19 status, age in years and sex were almost always included in the sample metadata. The material from the prospective study consisted of cDNA or gDNA derived from T cells, B-cell-depleted T cells, or PBMCs. The dataset comprised deeply sampled blood TCRbeta repertoires from subjects exposed to, actively infected with, or recovered from COVID-19. Samples were obtained from the ongoing ImmuneRACE study (first 160 participants) and from roughly 1,300 subjects provided by 6 global collaborators. Paper-wide results and their limitations: The quantity of clinical and demographic metadata differed by source and by participant and was supplied without curation.

Participants in the prospective study were aged 18 to 89 years, lived in some 24 United States geographic areas, and enrolled through a virtual design. In the prospective study, cohorts were assigned on the basis of participant-reported clinical history obtained from a screening survey and a study questionnaire. Recovered participants in ImmuneRACE Cohort 3 were defined as having two consecutive negative NP/OP PCR tests, clearance from a healthcare professional, or resolution of symptoms. Each participant in the prospective study had whole blood, serum and a nasopharyngeal or oropharyngeal swab collected by mobile phlebotomists. Over a roughly 2-month period, participants in the prospective study had the option of providing additional blood draws and questionnaires. Prospective study blood samples were shipped either frozen or at room temperature before DNA extraction. The CDR1 and CDR2 encoded by the germline V gene are MNHEY and SVGAGI. V is pruned by 5 bases and J by 3 bases, leaving 2 bases of the junction without a gene match. The CDR3 starts with the cysteine, ends with the phenylalanine, and has 14 residues. The kept DNA is CDR3 alone, 42 bases in frame from the first base.

TCRbeta CDR3 regions were amplified from genomic DNA using the immunoSEQ Assay, a bias-controlled multiplex PCR. The authors' analysis ran thus. Nucleated cell counts per sample were estimated from amplification of reference gene primers within the assay. To quantify the absolute abundance of each unique TCRbeta CDR3 rearrangement, sequence reads were collapsed and filtered. Productive Simpson clonality was computed per sample as the square root of Simpson's diversity index over productive rearrangements. In TCRdb, the immuneACCESS table is reduced to in-frame sequences with V and J assigned. These tables do not hold every clone; where another copy was compared, an unresolved V gene accounts for under half, and the others remain unexplained. The V and J calls and the clone size are those of that table, but D and trimming were determined from the DNA. The sample data list about 270,000 clones, and about 85% of these were observed just once. 3% of the sample comes from the top ten.

Note on this clone: Its antigen remains unidentified. No quality values exist for individual bases; no much larger clone is one base distant.

Material: PBMCs or T cells enriched from blood (not recorded which). The clonotype was recovered from a woman aged 50 to 60 who had recovered from COVID-19. The chain is encoded by TRBV6-5 joined to TRBJ2-5, with 11 bases in between that match TRBD2. The base sequence is TGTGCCAGCAGTCAGGGACTAGCGGAAGAGACCCAGTACTTC. Its translation reads: CASSQGLAEETQYF.